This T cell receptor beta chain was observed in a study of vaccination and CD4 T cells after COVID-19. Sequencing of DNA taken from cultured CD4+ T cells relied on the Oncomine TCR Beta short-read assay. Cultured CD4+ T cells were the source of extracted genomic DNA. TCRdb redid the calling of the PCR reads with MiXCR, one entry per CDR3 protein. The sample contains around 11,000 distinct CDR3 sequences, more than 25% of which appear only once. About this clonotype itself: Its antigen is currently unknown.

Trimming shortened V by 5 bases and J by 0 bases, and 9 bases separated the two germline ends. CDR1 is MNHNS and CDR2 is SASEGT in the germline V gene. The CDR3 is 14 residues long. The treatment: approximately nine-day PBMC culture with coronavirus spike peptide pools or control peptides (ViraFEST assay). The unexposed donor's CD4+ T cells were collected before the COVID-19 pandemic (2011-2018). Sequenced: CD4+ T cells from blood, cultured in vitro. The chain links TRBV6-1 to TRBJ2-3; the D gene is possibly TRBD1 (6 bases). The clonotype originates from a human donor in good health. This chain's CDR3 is CASSPGASTDTQYF. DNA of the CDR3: TGTGCCAGCAGTCCAGGGGCTAGCACAGATACGCAGTATTTT.